This TCR beta chain was obtained from a study of vaccination and CD4 T cells after COVID-19. Study context: Overlapping spike peptides from SARS-CoV-2, HCoV-NL63, HCoV-OC43 and HCoV-229E served to stimulate the cells.

CDR1 is LGHNA and CDR2 is YNFKEQ in the germline V gene. The CDR3 contains 13 residues. Trimming took 1 base from V and 11 from J; bases not matched to a gene: 4. As for treatment: roughly 10-day PBMC culture with coronavirus spike peptide pools or control peptides (ViraFEST assay). Following expansion of antigen-specific T cells with peptide pools, ViraFEST then sequenced TCRs. The culture of roughly 2 million PBMCs per well included approximately 10 IU/ml IL-2 and around 10 ug/ml peptide pools. A note on this clonotype: The target antigen is unknown.

The study sequenced cultured CD4+ T cell DNA using the Oncomine TCR Beta short-read assay. TCRdb fed the PCR reads into MiXCR, producing one record per CDR3 protein. Among around 5,200 distinct CDR3 sequences listed, around 30% were seen once. The material was CD4+ T cells from blood, cultured in vitro, obtained after SARS-CoV-2 vaccination. V usage is TRBV4-2 and J usage is TRBJ1-4, with TRBD1 matching 7 bases. This TCR derives from a human donor who had recovered from COVID-19. The CDR3 nucleotides read TGTGCCAGCAGCCAAGCCTTCAGGGGGAAACTGTTTTTT. Protein product: CASSQAFRGKLFF.